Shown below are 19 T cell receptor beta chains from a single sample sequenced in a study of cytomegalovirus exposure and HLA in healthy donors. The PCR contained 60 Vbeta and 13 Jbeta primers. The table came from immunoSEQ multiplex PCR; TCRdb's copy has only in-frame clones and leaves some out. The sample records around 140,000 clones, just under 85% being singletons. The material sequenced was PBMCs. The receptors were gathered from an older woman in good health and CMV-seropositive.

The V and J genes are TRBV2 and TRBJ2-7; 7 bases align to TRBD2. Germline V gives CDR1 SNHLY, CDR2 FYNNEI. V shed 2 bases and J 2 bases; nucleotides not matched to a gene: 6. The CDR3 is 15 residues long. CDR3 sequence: CASSERSSGTYEQYF. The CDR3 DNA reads TGTGCCAGCAGTGAACGGTCTAGCGGCACCTACGAGCAGTACTTC.

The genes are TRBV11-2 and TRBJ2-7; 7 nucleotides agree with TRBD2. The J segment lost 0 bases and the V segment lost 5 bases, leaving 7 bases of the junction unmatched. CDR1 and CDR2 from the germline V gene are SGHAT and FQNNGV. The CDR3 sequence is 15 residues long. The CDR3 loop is CASSLSGLSSYEQYF. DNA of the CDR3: TGTGCCAGCAGCCTTAGCGGGCTAAGCTCCTACGAGCAGTACTTC. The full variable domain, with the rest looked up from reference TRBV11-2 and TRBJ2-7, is EAGVAQSPRYKIIEKRQSVAFWCNPISGHATLYWYQQILGQGPKLLIQFQNNGVVDDSQLPKDRFSAERLKGVDSTLKIQPAKLEDSAVYLCASSLSGLSSYEQYFGPGTRLTVT.

The CDR3 protein is CASSLQGAINEKLFF. As DNA, the CDR3 is TGTGCCAGCAGTCTACAGGGCGCGATTAATGAAAAACTGTTTTTT. The chain uses TRBV28 and TRBJ1-4, with D perhaps TRBD1 (6 bases). The CDR3 runs to 15 residues. From germline, CDR1 is MDHEN and CDR2 SYDVKM. With 5 bases removed from V and 4 bases from J, the gap between germline ends came to 14 bases.

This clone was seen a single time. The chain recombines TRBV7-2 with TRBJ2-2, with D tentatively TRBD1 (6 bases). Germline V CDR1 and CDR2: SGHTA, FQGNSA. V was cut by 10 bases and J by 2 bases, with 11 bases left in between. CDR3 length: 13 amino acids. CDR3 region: CATRDTNTGELFF. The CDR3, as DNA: TGTGCCACCCGGGACACCAACACCGGGGAGCTGTTTTTT.

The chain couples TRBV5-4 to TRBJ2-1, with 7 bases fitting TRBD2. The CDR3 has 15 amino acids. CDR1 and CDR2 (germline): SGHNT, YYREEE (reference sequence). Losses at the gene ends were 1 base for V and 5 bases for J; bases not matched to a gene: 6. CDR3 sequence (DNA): TGTGCCAGCAGCTTGTGGGCGGGAGCTGACAATGAGCAGTTCTTC. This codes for CASSLWAGADNEQFF.

CDR3 in amino acids: CASSYNTGELFF. Here the CDR3 DNA reads TGTGCCAGCAGTTATAATACCGGGGAGCTGTTTTTT. The chain is built from TRBV6-5 and TRBJ2-2, with D unclear. This CDR3 contains 12 residues. V lost 3 bases and J lost 5, with 4 bases in between. Germline CDR1 is MNHEY and CDR2 is SVGAGI.

The CDR3, as DNA: TGTGCCAGCAGCTTAGGGGCAGGTCGTACGGGAAACACCATATATTTT. This translates into CASSLGAGRTGNTIYF. The V and J genes are TRBV7-6 and TRBJ1-3, with D unresolved. This CDR3 has 16 residues. Germline CDR1 and CDR2: SGHVS and FNYEAQ. V lost 1 base, J lost 4 bases, and 14 bases lay in between.

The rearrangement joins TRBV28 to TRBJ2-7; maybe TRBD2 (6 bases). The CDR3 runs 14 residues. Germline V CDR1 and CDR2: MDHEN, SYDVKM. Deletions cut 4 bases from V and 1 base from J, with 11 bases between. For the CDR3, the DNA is TGTGCCAGCAGTTCTTTAGCGGAATCCTACGAGCAGTACTTC. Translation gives CASSSLAESYEQYF.

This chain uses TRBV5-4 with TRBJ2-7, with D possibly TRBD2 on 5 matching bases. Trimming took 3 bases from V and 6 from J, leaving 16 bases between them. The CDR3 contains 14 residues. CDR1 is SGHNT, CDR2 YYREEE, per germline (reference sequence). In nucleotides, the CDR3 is TGTGCCAGCAGCTCATCGTCGGACGGAGGCGAGCAGTACTTC. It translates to CASSSSSDGGEQYF. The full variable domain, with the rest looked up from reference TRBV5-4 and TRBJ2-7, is ETGVTQSPTHLIKTRGQQVTLRCSSQSGHNTVSWYQQALGQGPQFIFQYYREEENGRGNFPPRFSGLQFPNYSSELNVNALELDDSALYLCASSSSSDGGEQYFGPGTRLTVT.

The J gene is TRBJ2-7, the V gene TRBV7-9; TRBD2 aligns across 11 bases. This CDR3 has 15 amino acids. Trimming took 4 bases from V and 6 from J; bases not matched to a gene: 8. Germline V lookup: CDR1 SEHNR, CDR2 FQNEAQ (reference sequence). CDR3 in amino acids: CASSSIAGGPSEQYF. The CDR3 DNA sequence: TGTGCCAGCAGCTCCATAGCGGGAGGGCCTAGCGAGCAGTACTTC.

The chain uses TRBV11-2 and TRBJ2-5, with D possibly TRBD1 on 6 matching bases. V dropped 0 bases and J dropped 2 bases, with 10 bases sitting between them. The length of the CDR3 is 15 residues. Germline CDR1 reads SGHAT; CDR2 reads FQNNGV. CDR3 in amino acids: CASSLDRGQQETQYF. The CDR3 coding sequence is TGTGCCAGCAGCTTAGATCGAGGACAGCAAGAGACCCAGTACTTC.

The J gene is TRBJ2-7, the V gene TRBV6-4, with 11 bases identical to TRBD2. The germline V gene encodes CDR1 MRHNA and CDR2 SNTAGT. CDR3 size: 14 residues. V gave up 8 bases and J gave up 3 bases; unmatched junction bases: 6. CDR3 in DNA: TGTGCCAGCCAACGGGGACTAGCGGACTACGAGCAGTACTTC. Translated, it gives CASQRGLADYEQYF.

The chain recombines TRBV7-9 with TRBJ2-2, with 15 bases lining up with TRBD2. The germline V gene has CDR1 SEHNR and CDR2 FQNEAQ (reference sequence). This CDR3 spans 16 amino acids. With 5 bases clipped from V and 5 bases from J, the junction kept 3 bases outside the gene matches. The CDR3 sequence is CASSHGTSGRTGELFF. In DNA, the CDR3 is TGTGCCAGCAGCCATGGGACTAGCGGGAGGACCGGGGAGCTGTTTTTT.

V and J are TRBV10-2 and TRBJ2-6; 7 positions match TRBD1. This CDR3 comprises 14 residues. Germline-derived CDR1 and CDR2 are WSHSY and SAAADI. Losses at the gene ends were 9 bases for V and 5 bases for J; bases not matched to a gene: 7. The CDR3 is CASLDRRRANVLTF. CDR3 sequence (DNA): TGCGCCAGTTTGGACAGGCGGAGGGCCAACGTCCTGACTTTC.

CDR3 sequence reads: CATQQEGVYEQYF. The CDR3 nucleotides read TGTGCCACCCAGCAAGAGGGGGTCTACGAGCAGTACTTC. V is TRBV28 and J is TRBJ2-7; maybe TRBD1 (6 bases). Trimming took 10 bases from V and 3 from J, leaving 16 bases between them. The CDR3 length is 13 residues. Germline V lookup: CDR1 MDHEN, CDR2 SYDVKM.

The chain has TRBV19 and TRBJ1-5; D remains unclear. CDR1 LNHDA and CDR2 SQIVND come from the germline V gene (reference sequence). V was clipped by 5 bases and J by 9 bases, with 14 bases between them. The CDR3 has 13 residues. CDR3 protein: CASSVAVEGPQHF. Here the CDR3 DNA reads TGTGCCAGTAGTGTAGCGGTCGAGGGGCCCCAGCATTTT.

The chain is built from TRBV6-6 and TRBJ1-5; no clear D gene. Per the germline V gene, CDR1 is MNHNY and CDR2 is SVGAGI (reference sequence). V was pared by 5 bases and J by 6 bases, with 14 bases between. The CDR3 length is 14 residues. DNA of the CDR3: TGTGCCAGCAGTCCCGGACTGAAGGGTCAGCCCCAGCATTTT. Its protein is CASSPGLKGQPQHF.

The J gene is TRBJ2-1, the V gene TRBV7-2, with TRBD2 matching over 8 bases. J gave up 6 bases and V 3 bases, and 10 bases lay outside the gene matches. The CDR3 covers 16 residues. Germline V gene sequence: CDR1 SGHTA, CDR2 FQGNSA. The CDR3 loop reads CASSFGVAGFINEQFF. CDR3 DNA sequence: TGTGCCAGCAGCTTTGGGGTAGCGGGGTTTATCAATGAGCAGTTCTTC.

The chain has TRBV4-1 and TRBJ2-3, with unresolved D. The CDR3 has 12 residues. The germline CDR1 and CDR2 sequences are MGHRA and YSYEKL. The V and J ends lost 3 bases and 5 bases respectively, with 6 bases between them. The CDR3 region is CASSHLGDTQYF. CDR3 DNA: TGCGCCAGCAGCCACCTCGGAGATACGCAGTATTTT.